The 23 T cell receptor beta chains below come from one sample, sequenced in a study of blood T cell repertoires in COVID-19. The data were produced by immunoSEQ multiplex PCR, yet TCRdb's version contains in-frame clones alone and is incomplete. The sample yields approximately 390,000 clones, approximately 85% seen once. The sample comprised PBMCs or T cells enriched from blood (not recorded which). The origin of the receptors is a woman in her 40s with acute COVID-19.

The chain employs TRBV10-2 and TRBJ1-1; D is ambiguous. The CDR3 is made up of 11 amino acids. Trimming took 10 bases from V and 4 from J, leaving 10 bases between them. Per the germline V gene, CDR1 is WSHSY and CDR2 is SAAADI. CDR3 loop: CATRVGTEAFF. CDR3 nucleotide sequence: TGCGCCACCCGAGTTGGCACTGAAGCTTTCTTT.

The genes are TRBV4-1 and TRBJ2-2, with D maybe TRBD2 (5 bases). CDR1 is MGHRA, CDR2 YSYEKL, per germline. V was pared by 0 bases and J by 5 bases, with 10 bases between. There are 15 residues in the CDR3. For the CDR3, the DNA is TGCGCCAGCAGCCAAGAGGGGTCGGGGACCGGGGAGCTGTTTTTT. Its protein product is CASSQEGSGTGELFF.

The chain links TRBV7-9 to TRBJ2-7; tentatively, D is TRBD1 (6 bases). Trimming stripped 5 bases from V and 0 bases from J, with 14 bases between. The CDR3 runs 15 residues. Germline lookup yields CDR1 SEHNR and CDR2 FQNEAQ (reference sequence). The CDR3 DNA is TGTGCCAGCAGCCGGCTAACAGGGAGCTCCTACGAGCAGTACTTC. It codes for CASSRLTGSSYEQYF. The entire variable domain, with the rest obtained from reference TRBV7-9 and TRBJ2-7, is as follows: DTGVSQNPRHKITKRGQNVTFRCDPISEHNRLYWYRQTLGQGPEFLTYFQNEAQLEKSRLLSDRFSAERPKGSFSTLEIQRTEQGDSAMYLCASSRLTGSSYEQYFGPGTRLTVT.

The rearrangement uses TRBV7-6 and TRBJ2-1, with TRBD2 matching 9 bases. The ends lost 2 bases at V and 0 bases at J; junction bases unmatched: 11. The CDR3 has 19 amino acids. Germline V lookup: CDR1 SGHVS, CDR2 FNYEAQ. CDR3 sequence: CASSLRGGGAISSYNEQFF. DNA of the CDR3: TGTGCCAGCAGCTTAAGGGGCGGGGGGGCGATTAGCTCCTACAATGAGCAGTTCTTC.

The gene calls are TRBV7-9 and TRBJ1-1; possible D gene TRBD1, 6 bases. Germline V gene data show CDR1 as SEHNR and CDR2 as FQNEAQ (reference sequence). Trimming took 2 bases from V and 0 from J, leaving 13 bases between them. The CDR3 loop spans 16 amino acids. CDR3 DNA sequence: TGTGCCAGCAGCTTAAAACAGGGCGTTTTGAACACTGAAGCTTTCTTT. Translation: CASSLKQGVLNTEAFF.

The CDR3 DNA sequence: TGTGCCAGCGGGGGACTTTTTGACAATGAGCAGTTCTTC. This encodes CASGGLFDNEQFF. The chain recombines TRBV2 with TRBJ2-1, with D possibly TRBD2 on 6 matching bases. The CDR3 totals 13 residues. CDR1 and CDR2 (germline): SNHLY, FYNNEI. Trimming left V 8 bases short and J 5 bases short, with 13 bases between.

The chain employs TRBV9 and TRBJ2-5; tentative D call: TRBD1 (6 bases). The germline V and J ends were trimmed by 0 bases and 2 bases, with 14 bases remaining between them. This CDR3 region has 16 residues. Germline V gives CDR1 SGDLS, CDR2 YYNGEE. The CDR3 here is CASSVASGVGQETQYF. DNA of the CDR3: TGTGCCAGCAGCGTAGCATCAGGGGTTGGACAAGAGACCCAGTACTTC.

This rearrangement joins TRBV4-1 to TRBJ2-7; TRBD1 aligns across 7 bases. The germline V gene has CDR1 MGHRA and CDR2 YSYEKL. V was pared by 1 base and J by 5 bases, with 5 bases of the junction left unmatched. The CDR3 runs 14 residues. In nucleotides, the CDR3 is TGCGCCAGCAGCCAAGTAAGGGGGCTCAACGAGCAGTACTTC. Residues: CASSQVRGLNEQYF.

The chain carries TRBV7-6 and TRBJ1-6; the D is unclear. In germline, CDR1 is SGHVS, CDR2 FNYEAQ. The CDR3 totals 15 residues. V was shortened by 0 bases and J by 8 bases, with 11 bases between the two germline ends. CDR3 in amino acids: CASSLARGRDSPLHF. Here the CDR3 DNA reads TGTGCCAGCAGCTTAGCCCGGGGTAGGGATTCACCCCTCCACTTT.

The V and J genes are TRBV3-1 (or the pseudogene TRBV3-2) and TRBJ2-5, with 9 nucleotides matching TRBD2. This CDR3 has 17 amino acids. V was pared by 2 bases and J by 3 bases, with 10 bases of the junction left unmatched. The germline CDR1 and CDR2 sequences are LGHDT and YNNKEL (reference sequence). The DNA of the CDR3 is TGTGCCAGCAGCCAAACCGGGCGGGGGGGCCGAGAAGAGACCCAGTACTTC. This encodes CASSQTGRGGREETQYF.

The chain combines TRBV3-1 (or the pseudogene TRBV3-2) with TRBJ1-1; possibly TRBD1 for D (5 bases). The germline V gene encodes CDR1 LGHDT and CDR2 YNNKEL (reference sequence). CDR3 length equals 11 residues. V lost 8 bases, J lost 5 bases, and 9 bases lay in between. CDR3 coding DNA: TGTGCCAGCGGTAGGGGAACTGAAGCTTTCTTT. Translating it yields CASGRGTEAFF.

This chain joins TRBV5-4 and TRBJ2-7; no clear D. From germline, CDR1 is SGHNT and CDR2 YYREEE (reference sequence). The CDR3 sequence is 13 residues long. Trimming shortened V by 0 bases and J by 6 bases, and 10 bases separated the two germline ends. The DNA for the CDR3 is TGTGCCAGCAGCTTGGGGGCAGTGTCCGAGCAGTACTTC. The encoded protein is CASSLGAVSEQYF.

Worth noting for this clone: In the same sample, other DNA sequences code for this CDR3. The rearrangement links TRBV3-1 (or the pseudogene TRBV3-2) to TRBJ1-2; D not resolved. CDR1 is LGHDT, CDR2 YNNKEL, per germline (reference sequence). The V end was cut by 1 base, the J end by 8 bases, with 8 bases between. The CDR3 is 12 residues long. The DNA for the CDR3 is TGTGCCAGCAGCCAAGCCACGGGAGGCTACACCTTC. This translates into CASSQATGGYTF.

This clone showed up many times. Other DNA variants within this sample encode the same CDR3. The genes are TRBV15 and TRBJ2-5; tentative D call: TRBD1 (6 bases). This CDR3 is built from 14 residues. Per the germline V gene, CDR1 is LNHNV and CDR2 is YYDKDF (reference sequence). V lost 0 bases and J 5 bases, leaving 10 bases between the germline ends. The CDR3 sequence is CATSRDGGGETQYF. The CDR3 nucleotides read TGTGCCACCAGCAGAGATGGGGGCGGGGAGACCCAGTACTTC. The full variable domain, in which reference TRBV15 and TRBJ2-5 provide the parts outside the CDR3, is DAMVIQNPRYQVTQFGKPVTLSCSQTLNHNVMYWYQQKSSQAPKLLFHYYDKDFNNEADTPDNFQSRRPNTSFCFLDIRSPGLGDTAMYLCATSRDGGGETQYFGPGTRLLVL.

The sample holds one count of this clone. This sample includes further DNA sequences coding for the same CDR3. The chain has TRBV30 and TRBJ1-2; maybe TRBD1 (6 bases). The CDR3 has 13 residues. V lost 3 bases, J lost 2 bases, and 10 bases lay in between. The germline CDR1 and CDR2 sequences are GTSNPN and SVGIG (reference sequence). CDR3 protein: CAWSEQGNYGYTF. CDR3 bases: TGTGCCTGGAGCGAGCAGGGGAACTATGGCTACACCTTC.

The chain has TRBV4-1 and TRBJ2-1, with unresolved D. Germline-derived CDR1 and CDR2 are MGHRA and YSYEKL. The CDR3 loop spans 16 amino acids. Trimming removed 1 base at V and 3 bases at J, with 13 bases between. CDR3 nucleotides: TGCGCCAGCAGCCAAGTTGACTTACTGGTCTACAATGAGCAGTTCTTC. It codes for CASSQVDLLVYNEQFF.

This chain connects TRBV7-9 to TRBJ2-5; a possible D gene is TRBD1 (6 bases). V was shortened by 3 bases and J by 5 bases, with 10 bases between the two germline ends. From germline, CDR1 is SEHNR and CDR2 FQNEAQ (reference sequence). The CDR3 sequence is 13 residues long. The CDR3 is CASSFGGLETQYF. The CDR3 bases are TGTGCCAGCAGCTTTGGGGGCCTGGAGACCCAGTACTTC.

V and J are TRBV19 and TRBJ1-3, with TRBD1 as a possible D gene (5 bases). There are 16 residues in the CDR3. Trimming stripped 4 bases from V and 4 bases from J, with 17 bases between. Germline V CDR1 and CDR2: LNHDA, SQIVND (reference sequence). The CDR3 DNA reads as TGTGCCAGTAGTACCCGCCGGGGCGGGGTCGGAAACACCATATATTTT. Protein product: CASSTRRGGVGNTIYF.

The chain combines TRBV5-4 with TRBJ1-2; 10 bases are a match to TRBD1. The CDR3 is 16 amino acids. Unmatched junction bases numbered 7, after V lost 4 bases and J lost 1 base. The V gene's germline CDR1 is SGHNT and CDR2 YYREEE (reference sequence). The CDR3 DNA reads TGTGCCAGCAGCGTACCGGGACAGGGGATTAACTATGGCTACACCTTC. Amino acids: CASSVPGQGINYGYTF.

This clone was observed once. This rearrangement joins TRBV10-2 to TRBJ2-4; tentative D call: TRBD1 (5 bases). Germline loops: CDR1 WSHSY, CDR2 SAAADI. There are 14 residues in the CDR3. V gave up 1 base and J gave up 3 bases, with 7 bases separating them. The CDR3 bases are TGCGCCAGCAGTGAGTTCGACAGCAAAAACATTCAGTACTTC. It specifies CASSEFDSKNIQYF.

The CDR3 sequence is CASTRAESTEAFF. DNA for the CDR3: TGTGCCAGCACACGAGCTGAGAGCACTGAAGCTTTCTTT. The chain uses TRBV6-5 and TRBJ1-1; D is ambiguous. The CDR3 has 13 residues. V shed 7 bases and J shed 4 bases, with 13 bases lying between them. Germline V gene lookup returns CDR1 MNHEY and CDR2 SVGAGI.

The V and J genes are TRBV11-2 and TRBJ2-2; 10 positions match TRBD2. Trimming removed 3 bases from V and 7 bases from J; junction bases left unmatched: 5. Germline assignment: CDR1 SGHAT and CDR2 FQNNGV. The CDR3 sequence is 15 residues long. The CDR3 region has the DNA TGTGCCAGCAGCTTCACTAGCGGGGCGGGCGGGGAGCTGTTTTTT. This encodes CASSFTSGAGGELFF.

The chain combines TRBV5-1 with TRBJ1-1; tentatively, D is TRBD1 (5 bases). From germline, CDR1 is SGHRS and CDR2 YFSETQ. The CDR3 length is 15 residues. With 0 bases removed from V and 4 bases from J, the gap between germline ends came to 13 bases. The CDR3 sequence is CASSLDTGRVTEAFF. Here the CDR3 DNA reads TGCGCCAGCAGCTTGGATACAGGAAGGGTCACTGAAGCTTTCTTT.